Below, 29 T cell receptor beta chains from the same sample are listed, as sequenced in a study of cytomegalovirus exposure and HLA in healthy donors. It was with 60 Vbeta and 13 Jbeta primers that the PCR ran. The table came from immunoSEQ multiplex PCR; TCRdb's copy has only in-frame clones and leaves some out. Listed are tens of thousands of clones; 12% falls within the top ten. Material for sequencing was PBMCs. The receptors originated from a young woman in good health and CMV-seropositive.

This chain connects TRBV4-2 to TRBJ2-3, with 7 bases that match TRBD2. The CDR3 extends over 16 amino acids. Per germline, CDR1 LGHNA and CDR2 YNFKEQ. V lost 0 bases to trimming and J lost 3 bases; unmatched junction nucleotides: 6. CDR3 coding DNA: TGTGCCAGCAGCCAAGATCGGCCTAGCGGAACAGATACGCAGTATTTT. It specifies CASSQDRPSGTDTQYF.

The chain links TRBV4-1 to TRBJ2-2; tentative D call: TRBD2 (5 bases). The CDR3 extends over 14 amino acids. CDR1 and CDR2 (germline): MGHRA, YSYEKL. V was clipped by 6 bases and J by 0 bases, with 8 bases between them. CDR3 region: CASSRGTNTGELFF. The DNA of the CDR3 is TGCGCCAGCAGTCGGGGTACGAACACCGGGGAGCTGTTTTTT.

V gene TRBV7-9 combines with J gene TRBJ1-1, with D possibly TRBD1 on 5 matching bases. V gave up 0 bases and J gave up 8 bases, with 10 bases separating them. This CDR3 has 13 amino acids. Germline V gene sequence: CDR1 SEHNR, CDR2 FQNEAQ (reference sequence). In nucleotides, the CDR3 is TGTGCCAGCAGCTTAGCCCCAGGGCCCGAAGCTTTCTTT. Translated: CASSLAPGPEAFF.

The rearrangement links TRBV18 to TRBJ2-2; 7 nucleotides line up with TRBD1. Trimming cost V 4 bases and J 6 bases; bases outside gene matches: 5. Per germline, CDR1 KGHSH and CDR2 LQKENI. There are 14 residues in the CDR3. CDR3 amino acids: CASSRGQRSGELFF. The CDR3, as DNA: TGTGCCAGCTCACGGGGACAGAGGTCCGGGGAGCTGTTTTTT.

The chain carries TRBV6-1 and TRBJ2-5, with 12 nucleotides matching TRBD2. The end of the DNA fits TRBJ2-7 better, so the J call may be wrong. Germline loops: CDR1 MNHNS, CDR2 SASEGT. The length of the CDR3 is 14 residues. The CDR3 DNA reads TGTGCCAGCAAGACTAGCGGGAGTGCGCACGAGCAGTACTTC. This sequence encodes CASKTSGSAHEQYF.

This chain joins TRBV7-2 and TRBJ2-2, with unresolved D. The CDR3 extends over 13 amino acids. V was trimmed by 1 base and J by 5 bases, leaving 5 bases between them. Germline V CDR1 and CDR2: SGHTA, FQGNSA. In nucleotides, the CDR3 is TGTGCCAGCAGCTTAGGAGCAACCGGGGAGCTGTTTTTT. It encodes CASSLGATGELFF.

Turning to this clone: Sequence at one end of the junction differs from germline and may be a read error. The CDR3 loop is CASSSGRTSGRHEQYF. The DNA of the CDR3 is TGTGCTAGCAGCTCTGGCCGGACTAGCGGGAGACACGAGCAGTACTTC. V gene TRBV7-7 combines with J gene TRBJ2-7, with 13 bases fitting TRBD2. The CDR3 totals 16 residues. Germline assignment: CDR1 SSHAT and CDR2 FNYEAQ (reference sequence).

The gene calls are TRBV10-1 and TRBJ2-2; perhaps TRBD1 as D (6 bases). Germline V CDR1 and CDR2: WNHNN, SYGVQD (reference sequence). Trimming stripped 4 bases from V and 3 bases from J, with 9 bases between. CDR3 length: 14 residues. CDR3 nucleotides: TGCGCCAGCAGTGTCGCAGGGGACACCGGGGAGCTGTTTTTT. Translating it yields CASSVAGDTGELFF.

The rearrangement uses TRBV5-1 and TRBJ2-3, with TRBD1 matching 12 bases. CDR3 size: 17 residues. Germline trimming cut 2 bases from V and 3 bases from J; bases unmatched to any gene: 7. In germline, CDR1 is SGHRS, CDR2 YFSETQ. The CDR3 reads CASSLRDRGPPTDTQYF. The CDR3 DNA follows: TGCGCCAGCAGCTTACGGGACAGGGGGCCCCCGACAGATACGCAGTATTTT.

The chain recombines TRBV4-2 with TRBJ1-3; D unresolved. Trimming left V 0 bases short and J 0 bases short, with 15 bases between. Germline assignment: CDR1 LGHNA and CDR2 YNFKEQ. The CDR3 covers 18 residues. The CDR3 region is CASSQDSARLSSGNTIYF. The DNA of the CDR3 is TGTGCCAGCAGCCAAGATTCGGCCAGACTCTCCTCTGGAAACACCATATATTTT.

V and J are TRBV29-1 and TRBJ2-1; no clear D gene. The V gene's germline CDR1 is SQVTM and CDR2 ANQGSEA. The CDR3 consists of 13 residues. The V and J ends lost 3 bases and 5 bases respectively, with 11 bases between them. CDR3 bases: TGCAGCGTTGATAAGGCAGGTGACAATGAGCAGTTCTTC. Translation: CSVDKAGDNEQFF.

The chain uses TRBV2 and TRBJ2-5; D is possibly TRBD2 (6 bases). This CDR3 is 13 amino acids long. Germline values: CDR1 SNHLY, CDR2 FYNNEI. The V end lost 2 bases, the J end lost 5 bases, and 9 bases lay between the germline ends. The CDR3 protein is CASSEPGVETQYF. CDR3 in DNA: TGTGCCAGCAGTGAACCGGGGGTGGAGACCCAGTACTTC. Supplemented by reference TRBV2 and TRBJ2-5, the full variable domain reads EPEVTQTPSHQVTQMGQEVILRCVPISNHLYFYWYRQILGQKVEFLVSFYNNEISEKSEIFDDQFSVERPDGSNFTLKIRSTKLEDSAMYFCASSEPGVETQYFGPGTRLLVL.

The rearrangement joins TRBV6-5 to TRBJ2-1; no clear D gene. Trimming pared 4 bases from V and 0 bases from J, leaving 10 bases between. CDR1 and CDR2 (germline): MNHEY, SVGAGI. The CDR3 extends over 15 amino acids. The CDR3 coding sequence is TGTGCCAGCAGTTTGGTCTTCAGCTCCTACAATGAGCAGTTCTTC. The encoded protein is CASSLVFSSYNEQFF.

Comments on this clone: The same CDR3 can be traced to other DNA sequences in this sample. The J gene is TRBJ1-1, the V gene TRBV5-1; the D gene is possibly TRBD1 (5 bases). The germline V gene encodes CDR1 SGHRS and CDR2 YFSETQ. There are 13 residues in the CDR3. Trimming pared 1 base from V and 4 bases from J, leaving 8 bases between. CDR3 sequence (DNA): TGCGCCAGCAGCTTGCGCGGGGGCACTGAAGCTTTCTTT. Residues: CASSLRGGTEAFF.

Comments on this clone: The CDR3 ends on some other residue instead of the conserved phenylalanine or tryptophan, so this is likely a read error. The DNA is left out, because the CDR3 cannot be placed on it with certainty; the CDR3 is given as TCRdb lists it. CDR3 protein: CARHGDYR. This chain connects TRBV2 to TRBJ1-1. The germline V gene has CDR1 SNHLY and CDR2 FYNNEI. The CDR3 contains 8 residues when both ends are counted.

This chain joins TRBV5-6 and TRBJ2-7; D not certain. The CDR3 extends over 13 amino acids. From germline, CDR1 is SGHDT and CDR2 YYEEEE. Between the trimmed V and J ends, which lost 0 bases and 7 bases, there was a span of 11 bases. In nucleotides, the CDR3 is TGTGCCAGCAGCTTGGGCGGCTCCGGGGAGCAGTACTTC. It specifies CASSLGGSGEQYF.

The chain recombines TRBV5-4 with TRBJ2-1, with TRBD2 identical over 7 bases. This CDR3 contains 15 residues. Germline trimming cut 5 bases from V and 3 bases from J; bases unmatched to any gene: 8. Germline V gene sequence: CDR1 SGHNT, CDR2 YYREEE (reference sequence). CDR3 loop: CASSWTRLGYNEQFF. The CDR3 DNA reads TGTGCCAGCAGTTGGACTAGACTTGGCTACAATGAGCAGTTCTTC.

The chain combines TRBV9 with TRBJ2-1; tentative D call: TRBD2 (5 bases). This CDR3 contains 12 residues. Deletions cut 0 bases from V and 7 bases from J, with 5 bases between. Germline V CDR1 and CDR2: SGDLS, YYNGEE. The CDR3 here is CASSVGENEQFF. The DNA of the CDR3 is TGTGCCAGCAGCGTAGGGGAGAATGAGCAGTTCTTC.

This chain links TRBV4-1 with TRBJ2-7; D is undetermined. V lost 0 bases and J lost 2, with 11 bases in between. Germline lookup yields CDR1 MGHRA and CDR2 YSYEKL. The CDR3 has 15 amino acids. In DNA, the CDR3 is TGCGCCAGCAGCCAAGAGGGCTCCGTGGCCTACGAGCAGTACTTC. Translating gives CASSQEGSVAYEQYF.

The V gene is TRBV5-4, the J gene TRBJ2-5; 8 bases are a match to TRBD2. Per germline, CDR1 SGHNT and CDR2 YYREEE (reference sequence). This CDR3 region has 15 residues. J was trimmed by 5 bases and V by 4 bases; bases with no gene match: 10. This chain's CDR3 is CASSTRGGTSETQYF. DNA for the CDR3: TGTGCCAGCAGCACACGGGGGGGCACGAGCGAGACCCAGTACTTC. Drawing the rest from reference TRBV5-4 and TRBJ2-5, the complete variable domain is ETGVTQSPTHLIKTRGQQVTLRCSSQSGHNTVSWYQQALGQGPQFIFQYYREEENGRGNFPPRFSGLQFPNYSSELNVNALELDDSALYLCASSTRGGTSETQYFGPGTRLLVL.

The chain couples TRBV6-4 to TRBJ2-2, with TRBD2 matching 8 bases. The germline V gene encodes CDR1 MRHNA and CDR2 SNTAGT. The CDR3 contains 14 residues. The V gene end was trimmed by 4 bases and the J gene end by 3 bases; junction bases not matched to a gene: 1. CDR3 in DNA: TGTGCCAGCAGTGCGGGAGGGGACACCGGGGAGCTGTTTTTT. Protein product: CASSAGGDTGELFF.

This chain connects TRBV18 to TRBJ2-5, with D perhaps matching TRBD1 (6 bases). The germline V and J ends were trimmed by 4 bases and 2 bases, with 11 bases remaining between them. CDR3 size: 14 residues. Germline CDR1 KGHSH, CDR2 LQKENI. For the CDR3, the DNA is TGTGCCAGCTCACAAACAGGGAATCAAGAGACCCAGTACTTC. The encoded protein is CASSQTGNQETQYF.

The chain links TRBV9 to TRBJ2-3, with D perhaps matching TRBD1 (7 bases). The CDR3 sequence is 16 residues long. V lost 0 bases, J lost 3 bases, and 14 bases lay in between. Germline assignment: CDR1 SGDLS and CDR2 YYNGEE. The CDR3 reads CASSVVGGGGTDTQYF. The CDR3 bases are TGTGCCAGCAGCGTAGTTGGAGGGGGCGGAACAGATACGCAGTATTTT.

The gene calls are TRBV28 and TRBJ1-4; D might be TRBD1 (6 bases). Trimming shortened V by 8 bases and J by 3 bases, and 16 bases separated the two germline ends. Germline V gene data show CDR1 as MDHEN and CDR2 as SYDVKM. CDR3 size: 15 residues. CDR3 DNA: TGTGCCAGCGGGTCAGGGGATGGGGCTAATGAAAAACTGTTTTTT. Amino acids: CASGSGDGANEKLFF. Full variable domain (outside the CDR3, taken from reference TRBV28 and TRBJ1-4): DVKVTQSSRYLVKRTGEKVFLECVQDMDHENMFWYRQDPGLGLRLIYFSYDVKMKEKGDIPEGYSVSREKKERFSLILESASTNQTSMYLCASGSGDGANEKLFFGSGTQLSVL.

The V call is TRBV4-2, the J call TRBJ1-2; 9 bases fit TRBD1. Trimming cost V 6 bases and J 4 bases; bases outside gene matches: 9. The CDR3 contains 15 residues. CDR1 and CDR2 from the germline V gene are LGHNA and YNFKEQ. The CDR3 DNA reads TGTGCCAGCAGGGAGCTCGAGGACAGGGGCTATGGCTACACCTTC. Protein sequence: CASRELEDRGYGYTF.

This chain connects TRBV30 to TRBJ1-2; 7 nucleotides line up with TRBD1. The trim removed 3 bases at V and 4 bases at J, leaving 8 bases unmatched. The CDR3 spans 14 residues. Per germline, CDR1 GTSNPN and CDR2 SVGIG (reference sequence). The chain's CDR3 is CAWRLAGGGYGYTF. In nucleotides, the CDR3 is TGTGCCTGGAGGCTGGCAGGGGGTGGCTATGGCTACACCTTC.

The chain recombines TRBV7-2 with TRBJ2-1; no clear D gene. The ends were cut back, 1 base at V and 2 bases at J, with 3 bases in the middle. The CDR3 sequence is 13 residues long. Germline CDR1 and CDR2: SGHTA and FQGNSA. The CDR3 is CASSLDTYNEQFF. DNA for the CDR3: TGTGCCAGCAGCTTAGATACCTACAATGAGCAGTTCTTC.

The V gene is TRBV15, the J gene TRBJ2-1; the match to TRBD1 covers 8 bases. The trim removed 1 base at V and 6 bases at J, leaving 5 bases unmatched. CDR1 is LNHNV and CDR2 is YYDKDF in the germline V gene (reference sequence). The CDR3 totals 15 residues. The chain's CDR3 is CATSRVQTGANEQFF. In nucleotides, the CDR3 is TGTGCCACCAGCAGAGTGCAGACAGGGGCCAATGAGCAGTTCTTC.

The J gene is TRBJ2-7, the V gene TRBV10-3; 8 nucleotides agree with TRBD2. The CDR3 has 15 amino acids. Germline CDR1 and CDR2: ENHRY and SYGVKD. Trimming removed 5 bases from V and 2 bases from J; junction bases left unmatched: 8. CDR3 sequence: CAISIVAGRTYEQYF. In DNA form, the CDR3 reads TGTGCCATCAGTATAGTAGCGGGAAGGACCTACGAGCAGTACTTC.